This T cell receptor beta chain was captured by sequencing in a study of tissue T cells after allogeneic stem cell transplantation. Study results and caveats: Few T cell clones were shared across patients, but motif clusters showed tissue-specific shared signatures.

Some clones are missing from TCRdb's copy, which holds only in-frame ones; the method was immunoSEQ multiplex PCR. The sample includes 25,000 to 30,000 clones, 65% to 90% of them seen just once. CDR3 length equals 15 residues. Germline CDR1 reads SGHTA; CDR2 reads FQGNSA. V shed 6 bases and J shed 2 bases, with 16 bases lying between them. Points on this clone: Its antigen remains unidentified.

The rearrangement uses TRBV7-2 and TRBJ2-5; D not resolved. The sample was blood, taken before transplantation. This receptor was identified in a woman aged 18-55 years who later had graft-versus-host disease after an allogeneic stem cell transplant. The CDR3 reads CASRGGSSLQETQYF. The CDR3 DNA reads TGTGCCAGCAGAGGCGGTAGCAGTTTACAAGAGACCCAGTACTTC.